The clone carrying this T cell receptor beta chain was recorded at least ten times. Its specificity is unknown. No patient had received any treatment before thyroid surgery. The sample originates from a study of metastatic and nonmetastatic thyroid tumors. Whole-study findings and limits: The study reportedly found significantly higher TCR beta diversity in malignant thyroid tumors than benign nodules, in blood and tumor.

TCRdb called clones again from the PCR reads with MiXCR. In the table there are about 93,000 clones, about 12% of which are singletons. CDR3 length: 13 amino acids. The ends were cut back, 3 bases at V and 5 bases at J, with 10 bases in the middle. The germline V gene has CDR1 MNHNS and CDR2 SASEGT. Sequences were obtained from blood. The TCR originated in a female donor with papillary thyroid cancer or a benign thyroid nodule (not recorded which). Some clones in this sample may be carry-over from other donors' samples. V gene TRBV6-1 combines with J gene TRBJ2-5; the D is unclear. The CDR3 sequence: CASSDIYAETQYF. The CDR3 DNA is TGTGCCAGCAGTGATATATATGCGGAGACCCAGTACTTC.